These T cell receptor beta chains were read from a single sample in a study of T cell repertoires in cytomegalovirus infection. TCRdb independently ran MiXCR on the reads; one entry per CDR3 protein. The sample yields roughly 500,000 distinct CDR3 sequences, roughly 10% seen once. The sample comprised PBMCs. The receptors originated from a human donor in good health (CMV status not recorded). Some clones in this sample may be carry-over from other donors' samples. Both conserved end residues are part of each CDR3. D genes are given only for firm matches. Not all rows give a size; the values are once, few, many and, for expanded clones, a class.

size,J,D,V,DNA,CDR3
many,TRBJ2-1,TRBD2,TRBV2,TGTGCCAGCAGTGTTTTGACTAGCGGGAGGGGTCGAACCTACAATGAGCAGTTCTTC,CASSVLTSGRGRTYNEQFF
many,TRBJ2-3,NA,TRBV10-3,TGTGCCATCAGTGGGGGGGACTCCCGGGCAGATACGCAGTATTTT,CAISGGDSRADTQYF
few,TRBJ2-2,NA,TRBV12-3/TRBV12-4,TGTGCCAGCAGCGCAGGGACAACCGGGGAGCTGTTTTTT,CASSAGTTGELFF
few,TRBJ2-4,NA,TRBV29-1,TGCAGCGCCTCGGATAAACTAGCCAAAAACATTCAGTACTTC,CSASDKLAKNIQYF
many,TRBJ2-7,TRBD2,TRBV7-2,TGTGCCAGCAGCTTAGGCGGAGCGGGAGGGTTCTACGAGCAGTACTTC,CASSLGGAGGFYEQYF
few,TRBJ2-1,NA,TRBV7-2,TGTGCCAGCAGCTTAGCCCTTGGTCCCGGGCCGCAGTTCTTC,CASSLALGPGPQFF
few,TRBJ2-3,TRBD1,TRBV4-2,TGTGCCAGCAGCCCCTCTACAGGGGGCAGGTTAGATACGCAGTATTTT,CASSPSTGGRLDTQYF
few,TRBJ2-5,NA,TRBV5-1,TGCGCCAGCAGCCTTAGCGCGGAAGAGACCCAGTACTTC,CASSLSAEETQYF
few,TRBJ1-2,NA,TRBV5-4,TGTGCCAGCAGCGCCGGTAGGGGAGGCAGGGACCCTCCCCCTATGGGATTC,CASSAGRGGRDPPPMGF
many,TRBJ1-5,NA,TRBV14,TGTGCCAGCAGCCAAGAGTTAGGGCAGCCCCAGCATTTT,CASSQELGQPQHF
many,TRBJ1-5,NA,TRBV14,TGTGCCAGCAGTCTACAGGGAAGCAATCAGCCCCAGCATTTT,CASSLQGSNQPQHF
many,TRBJ2-1,TRBD1,TRBV7-9,TGTGCCAGCAGCTCACAGGGGAAGGGGGTCAATGAGCAGTTCTTC,CASSSQGKGVNEQFF
NA,TRBJ2-7,TRBD2,TRBV15,TGTGCCACACGACTAGCGGGGGTCTCCTACGAGCAGTACTTC,CATRLAGVSYEQYF
NA,TRBJ1-2,NA,TRBV3-1,TGTGCCAGCAGCCAACAGGGGTCAGGAGGGCTAAATGGCTACACCTTC,CASSQQGSGGLNGYTF
few,TRBJ2-3,TRBD2,TRBV18,TGTGCCAGCTCACCTGCAGCGGGGGGAGGTGCAGATACGCAGTATTTT,CASSPAAGGGADTQYF
many,TRBJ2-7,NA,TRBV28,TGTGCCAGCAGTCTCCCCTTACACGGACGGTTGACCTACGAGCAGTACTTC,CASSLPLHGRLTYEQYF
many,TRBJ2-3,NA,TRBV6-1,TGTGCCAGCTCTAAGGGGGGTACAGATACGCAGTATTTT,CASSKGGTDTQYF
many,TRBJ1-2,NA,TRBV6-5,TGTGCCAGCAGTTACACGACTGGGGATGGCTACACCTTC,CASSYTTGDGYTF
NA,TRBJ2-2,NA,TRBV7-3,TGTGCCAGCAGCGGGGCCCTAGGGGGGAACACCGGGGAGCTGTTTTTT,CASSGALGGNTGELFF
NA,TRBJ2-1,TRBD1,TRBV15,TGTGCCACCAGCAGTCGACAGGGGACCGTTAATGATGAGCAGTTCTTC,CATSSRQGTVNDEQFF
many,TRBJ1-5,TRBD1,TRBV19,TGTGCCAGTAGTTTCAGACAGGGGAATCAGCCCCAGCATTTT,CASSFRQGNQPQHF
few,TRBJ2-2,NA,TRBV13,TGTGCCAGCAGCTTTGGATCTGTCGGGGAGCTGTTTTTT,CASSFGSVGELFF
few,TRBJ1-6,TRBD1,TRBV9,TGTGCCAGCAGCGGCCGACAGGGCAATTCACCCCTCCACTTT,CASSGRQGNSPLHF
NA,TRBJ1-2,NA,TRBV5-1,TGCGCCAGCAGCTTGGAGGTGGGATCCCCCTATGGCTACACCTTC,CASSLEVGSPYGYTF
once,TRBJ1-2,NA,TRBV27,TGTGCCAGCAAGGCCCCGACAGTCCGGAATGGCTACACCTTC,CASKAPTVRNGYTF
many,TRBJ1-2,TRBD1,TRBV12-3/TRBV12-4,TGTGCCAGCAGTCCCGGACAGGGCGGTGGCTACACCTTC,CASSPGQGGGYTF
many,TRBJ2-5,NA,TRBV7-9,TGTGCCAGCAACATATACCACCAAGAGACCCAGTACTTC,CASNIYHQETQYF
few,TRBJ1-2,NA,TRBV27,TGTGCCAGCAGTTTAAGGGCCCAAAGGGATGGCTACACCTTC,CASSLRAQRDGYTF
many,TRBJ2-1,TRBD1,TRBV5-6,TGTGCCAGCAGCTCATACTCTCGGGACAGGGGTGTGAATGAGCAGTTCTTC,CASSSYSRDRGVNEQFF
NA,TRBJ2-1,NA,TRBV2,TGTGCCAGCAGTGCGGCCTACAATGAGCAGTTCTTC,CASSAAYNEQFF
many,TRBJ2-2,TRBD1,TRBV11-1,TGTGCCAGCAGCCCTACGGACAGGGCAGATATTGGGGAGCTGTTTTTT,CASSPTDRADIGELFF
many,TRBJ1-4,NA,TRBV12-3/TRBV12-4,TGTGCCAGCAGTCTTCGGTGGGGTGAAAAACTGTTTTTT,CASSLRWGEKLFF
many,TRBJ2-7,NA,TRBV7-8,TGTGCCAGCAGCTTCCCTCCCGGCAAAGCCTACGAGCAGTACTTC,CASSFPPGKAYEQYF
NA,TRBJ2-5,NA,TRBV12-3/TRBV12-4,TGTGCCAGCAGCCAAAGGAACCAAGAGACCCAGTACTTC,CASSQRNQETQYF
many,TRBJ2-1,NA,TRBV12-3/TRBV12-4,TGTGCCAGCACCCGAGACGGGGGGCGAGCCAATGAGCAGTTCTTC,CASTRDGGRANEQFF
few,TRBJ2-7,NA,TRBV30,TGTGCCTGGAGTGGGGACGGGAACGAGCAGTACTTC,CAWSGDGNEQYF
many,TRBJ2-1,NA,TRBV4-1,TGCGCCAGCAGCCCCGGGAAGGTAAGCGGCGATGAGCAGTTCTTC,CASSPGKVSGDEQFF
NA,TRBJ1-5,TRBD1,TRBV15,TGTGCCACCAGCGGACAGGGTAATCAGCCCCAGCATTTT,CATSGQGNQPQHF
NA,TRBJ2-1,NA,TRBV6-6,TGTGCCAGCAGTCCCGAGGGAAATGAGCAGTTCTTC,CASSPEGNEQFF
many,TRBJ2-3,TRBD1,TRBV7-3,TGTGCCAGCAGCTTCTCGACGGACAGGGGGGGTGCAGATACGCAGTATTTT,CASSFSTDRGGADTQYF
few,TRBJ1-5,NA,TRBV6-6,TGTGCCAGCAGTTACTCGTCCGGGCAGCCCCAGCATTTT,CASSYSSGQPQHF
many,TRBJ1-2,NA,TRBV19,TGTGCCAGTAGTATGTCTGGCCCAGGATTGTATGGCTACACCTTC,CASSMSGPGLYGYTF
many,TRBJ2-7,TRBD1,TRBV6-1,TGTGCCAGCAGGCCCCCGGGACAGGGGCGATACGAGCAGTACTTC,CASRPPGQGRYEQYF
NA,TRBJ2-7,NA,TRBV11-2,TGTGCCAGCAGCTTAGGGGCGGCCCGTCCGGACGAGCAGTACTTC,CASSLGAARPDEQYF
NA,TRBJ2-2,NA,TRBV27,TGTGCCAGCAGTTTAGGGGGACTGGACTTATCCGGGGAGCTGTTTTTT,CASSLGGLDLSGELFF
NA,TRBJ1-2,NA,TRBV20-1,TGCAGTGAGGCAAGGGGTGACTATGGCTACACCTTC,CSEARGDYGYTF
few,TRBJ1-1,NA,TRBV2,TGTGCCAGCAGTCCCGACGGGGAGGTCACTGAAGCTTTCTTT,CASSPDGEVTEAFF
NA,TRBJ2-7,NA,TRBV20-1,TGCAGTGCCCTTAGACAGTACGCCGACTACGAGCAGTACTTC,CSALRQYADYEQYF
few,TRBJ2-5,TRBD1,TRBV9,TGTGCCAGCAGCGAGGGGACAGCTATCCGGCGAGAGACCCAGTACTTC,CASSEGTAIRRETQYF